The 16 T cell receptor beta chains below were found in one sample sequenced in a study of CD8+CD57+ T cells in acquired aplastic anemia. Selection for sequencing was limited to patients who had shown CD8+CD57+ cell expansion by flow cytometry. TCR beta VDJ combinations and CDR3 sequences were profiled from genomic DNA. TCRdb re-called the reads through MiXCR, storing one row per CDR3 protein. The sample holds 160,000 or so distinct CDR3 sequences; more than 40% are singletons and the top ten take 25% to 40%. The sequenced material came from sorted CD4+, CD8+, or CD8+CD57+ T cells (not recorded which) from PBMCs. These receptors came from a human donor with aplastic anemia.

This clonotype has only one observation. The rearrangement uses TRBV5-1 and TRBJ1-1; TRBD1 might be the D (5 bases). The CDR3 spans 15 residues. The V gene's germline CDR1 is SGHRS and CDR2 YFSETQ. V dropped 0 bases and J dropped 6 bases, with 15 bases sitting between them. The CDR3 nucleotides are TGCGCCAGCAGCTTGGAGGGGAATAAAGGCGCTGAAGCTTTCTTT. The encoded protein is CASSLEGNKGAEAFF.

The DNA of the CDR3 is TGTGCCAGTAGAGAAACTAGCGGGGGAGACACTGGGGCCAACGTCCTGACTTTC. This encodes CASRETSGGDTGANVLTF. The chain couples TRBV19 to TRBJ2-6; 11 bases align to TRBD2. The CDR3 has 18 residues. Looked up from germline, CDR1 is LNHDA and CDR2 is SQIVND (reference sequence). J was trimmed by 2 bases and V by 6 bases; bases with no gene match: 9.

This clonotype was found once. The V gene is TRBV11-2, the J gene TRBJ2-1; TRBD1 or TRBD2 may be the D gene (5 bases each). V gave up 3 bases and J gave up 6 bases, with 12 bases separating them. CDR1 SGHAT and CDR2 FQNNGV come from the germline V gene. The CDR3 is 14 residues long. The CDR3 loop is CASSFTGPVNEQFF. DNA of the CDR3: TGTGCCAGCAGCTTTACGGGACCGGTCAATGAGCAGTTCTTC. Looking up the rest from reference TRBV11-2 and TRBJ2-1 gives the full variable domain: EAGVAQSPRYKIIEKRQSVAFWCNPISGHATLYWYQQILGQGPKLLIQFQNNGVVDDSQLPKDRFSAERLKGVDSTLKIQPAKLEDSAVYLCASSFTGPVNEQFFGPGTRLTVL.

The chain is built from TRBV9 and TRBJ2-1, with D maybe TRBD1 (6 bases). The V gene lost 0 bases and the J gene lost 8 bases, with 12 bases spanning the gap. This CDR3 spans 14 amino acids. Germline V gene data show CDR1 as SGDLS and CDR2 as YYNGEE. The CDR3 is CASSVEGQAHEQFF. The CDR3, as DNA: TGTGCCAGCAGCGTAGAGGGACAAGCGCATGAGCAGTTCTTC.

The J gene is TRBJ2-1, the V gene TRBV4-2; 7 bases align to TRBD1. CDR3 size: 14 residues. Losses at the gene ends were 1 base for V and 7 bases for J; bases not matched to a gene: 4. CDR1 is LGHNA, CDR2 YNFKEQ, per germline. In nucleotides, the CDR3 is TGTGCCAGCAGCCAAGGACAGGGTGGGAATGAGCAGTTCTTC. Translation gives CASSQGQGGNEQFF.

This clonotype is a singleton in its sample. The chain couples TRBV7-9 to TRBJ2-3; TRBD1 or TRBD2 may be the D gene (7 bases each). V was pared by 7 bases and J by 1 base, with 12 bases between. The germline V gene has CDR1 SEHNR and CDR2 FQNEAQ (reference sequence). There are 14 residues in the CDR3. CDR3 region: CASTTGRGTDTQYF. The DNA for the CDR3 is TGTGCCAGCACGACAGGGAGGGGCACAGATACGCAGTATTTT.

This sequence joins TRBV7-6 and TRBJ1-6; D remains ambiguous. The germline V and J ends were trimmed by 2 bases and 7 bases, with 12 bases remaining between them. Germline loops: CDR1 SGHVS, CDR2 FNYEAQ. The CDR3 totals 15 residues. In DNA form, the CDR3 reads TGTGCCAGCAGCTTATTACGGACCTCCAATTCACCCCTCCACTTT. Protein: CASSLLRTSNSPLHF.

The V and J genes are TRBV9 and TRBJ2-7; the D call may be TRBD1 or TRBD2 (5 bases each). V was pared by 0 bases and J by 6 bases, with 10 bases between. The germline CDR1 and CDR2 sequences are SGDLS and YYNGEE. The CDR3 covers 13 residues. The CDR3 is CASSVERGSEQYF. The CDR3 DNA is TGTGCCAGCAGCGTAGAGAGGGGCAGCGAGCAGTACTTC.

The gene calls are TRBV20-1 and TRBJ2-7; 12 bases map to TRBD2. The CDR3 totals 18 residues. The V segment lost 6 bases and the J segment 0 bases; nucleotides outside the gene matches: 15. Germline CDR1 is DFQATT and CDR2 is SNEGSKA (reference sequence). In DNA form, the CDR3 reads TGCAGTGCCAGGGCTCCCGGGACTAGCGGGTTTAGCTCCTACGAGCAGTACTTC. It is translated as CSARAPGTSGFSSYEQYF.

The rearrangement uses TRBV7-6 and TRBJ1-2; D uncertain. Trimming removed 5 bases at V and 7 bases at J, with 14 bases between. This CDR3 is built from 13 residues. The germline V gene has CDR1 SGHVS and CDR2 FNYEAQ. The DNA of the CDR3 is TGTGCCAGCAGCCCTCCCGGGGTAGGTGGCTACACCTTC. Translated, it gives CASSPPGVGGYTF. Full variable domain (outside the CDR3, taken from reference TRBV7-6 and TRBJ1-2): GAGVSQSPRYKVTKRGQDVALRCDPISGHVSLYWYRQALGQGPEFLTYFNYEAQQDKSGLPNDRFSAERPEGSISTLTIQRTEQRDSAMYRCASSPPGVGGYTFGSGTRLTVV.

The chain combines TRBV9 with TRBJ2-1; D is ambiguous. The CDR3 extends over 12 amino acids. Deletions cut 0 bases from V and 6 bases from J, with 4 bases between. Germline lookup yields CDR1 SGDLS and CDR2 YYNGEE. CDR3 bases: TGTGCCAGCAGCGTAGAAATCAATGAGCAGTTCTTC. Amino acids: CASSVEINEQFF.

This clonotype was counted a few times. This sequence joins TRBV7-8 and TRBJ1-5; D gene ambiguous. The germline V gene encodes CDR1 SGHVS and CDR2 FQNEAQ. This CDR3 region has 12 residues. Trimming removed 5 bases at V and 9 bases at J, with 11 bases between. The CDR3 here is CASSPFNGPQHF. The CDR3 DNA reads as TGTGCCAGCAGCCCCTTTAACGGGCCCCAGCATTTT.

This clonotype was seen many times. This rearrangement joins TRBV6-5 to TRBJ2-7; D is uncertain. The CDR3 length is 12 residues. Germline CDR1 is MNHEY and CDR2 is SVGAGI. V lost 6 bases to trimming and J lost 5 bases, with 11 bases between them. The CDR3 is CASSSRLDEQYF. CDR3 DNA sequence: TGTGCCAGCAGCTCCAGGCTGGACGAGCAGTACTTC.

J is TRBJ2-5 and V is TRBV10-3; the D gene is possibly TRBD1 (5 bases). CDR1 ENHRY and CDR2 SYGVKD come from the germline V gene. This CDR3 comprises 13 residues. The ends were cut back, 6 bases at V and 2 bases at J, with 10 bases in the middle. The CDR3 DNA follows: TGTGCCATCAGAGACAGTGCTCAAGAGACCCAGTACTTC. It is translated as CAIRDSAQETQYF.

This clonotype was found a few times. One junction end disagrees with the germline gene, perhaps due to a read error. This sequence joins TRBV10-2 and TRBJ1-1; 8 nucleotides match TRBD1. Germline-derived CDR1 and CDR2 are WSHSY and SAAADI. CDR3 length: 13 residues. In DNA, the CDR3 is TGTGCCAGCAGTGGACAGGGTGGCACTGAAGCTTTCTTT. The encoded protein is CASSGQGGTEAFF.

Worth noting for this clonotype: Relative to the germline gene, one junction end is altered; a read error may explain this. The gene calls are TRBV30 and TRBJ1-1; 8 nucleotides match TRBD1. The CDR3 spans 13 residues. Germline-derived CDR1 and CDR2 are GTSNPN and SVGIG (reference sequence). The CDR3 DNA reads TGTGCCTGGAGCGCTGCAGGGGGCACTGAAGCCTTCTTT. Translating it yields CAWSAAGGTEAFF.